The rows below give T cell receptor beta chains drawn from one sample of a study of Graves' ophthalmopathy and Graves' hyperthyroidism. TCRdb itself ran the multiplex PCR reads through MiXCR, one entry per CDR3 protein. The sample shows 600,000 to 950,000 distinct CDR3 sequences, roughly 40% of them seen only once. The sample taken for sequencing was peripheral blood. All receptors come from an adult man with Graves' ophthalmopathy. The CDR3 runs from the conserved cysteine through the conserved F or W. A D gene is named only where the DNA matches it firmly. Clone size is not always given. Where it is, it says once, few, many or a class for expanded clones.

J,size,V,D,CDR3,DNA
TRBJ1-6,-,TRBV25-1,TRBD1,CASSEYRTGSSYNSPLHF,TGTGCCAGCAGTGAATATAGGACAGGGAGCTCCTATAATTCACCCCTCCACTTT
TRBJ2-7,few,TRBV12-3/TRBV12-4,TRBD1,CASSPLPGGAHHEQYF,TGTGCCAGCAGTCCTCTCCCAGGGGGCGCGCACCACGAGCAGTACTTC
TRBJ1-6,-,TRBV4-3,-,CASSQGERNSPLHF,TGCGCCAGCAGCCAAGGTGAGAGAAATTCACCCCTCCACTTT
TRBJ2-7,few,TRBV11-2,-,CASSLATGIYEQYF,TGTGCCAGCAGCCTAGCGACAGGGATCTACGAGCAGTACTTC
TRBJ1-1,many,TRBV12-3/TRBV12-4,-,CASSLAEGNTEAFF,TGTGCCAGCAGTTTGGCCGAGGGGAACACTGAAGCTTTCTTT
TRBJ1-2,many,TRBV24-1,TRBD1,CATSDRTGGSGYTF,TGTGCCACCAGTGACCGGACAGGGGGGAGTGGCTACACCTTC
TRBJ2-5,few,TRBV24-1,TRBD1,CATSDYRGLYQETQYF,TGTGCCACCAGTGATTACAGGGGCTTGTACCAAGAGACCCAGTACTTC
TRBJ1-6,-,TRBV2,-,CASRPGDSPLHF,TGTGCCAGCAGGCCAGGGGATTCACCCCTCCACTTT
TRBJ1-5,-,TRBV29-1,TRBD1,CSLTGQGNQPQHF,TGCAGCTTAACAGGACAGGGCAATCAGCCCCAGCATTTT
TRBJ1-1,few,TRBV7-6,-,CAGPENTEAFF,TGTGCCGGTCCTGAGAACACTGAAGCTTTCTTT
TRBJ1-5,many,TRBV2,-,CASSELVARVQPQHF,TGTGCCAGCAGTGAATTAGTGGCAAGGGTCCAGCCCCAGCATTTT
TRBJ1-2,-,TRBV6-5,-,CASSYRTVYGYTF,TGTGCCAGCAGTTATCGGACAGTCTATGGCTACACCTTC
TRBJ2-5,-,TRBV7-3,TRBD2,CASSLSGTSRETQYF,TGTGCCAGCAGCTTAAGCGGGACTAGCAGAGAGACCCAGTACTTC
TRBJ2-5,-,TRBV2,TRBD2,CASSPYGGASETQYF,TGTGCCAGCAGCCCGTACGGGGGGGCCTCAGAGACCCAGTACTTC
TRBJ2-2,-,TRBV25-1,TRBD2,CASSAAGGRLTGELFF,TGTGCCAGCAGTGCAGCGGGGGGCCGACTCACCGGGGAGCTGTTTTTT
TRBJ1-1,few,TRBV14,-,CASSPNLGKLAFF,TGTGCCAGCAGCCCTAATTTAGGGAAGTTGGCTTTCTTT